This T cell receptor beta chain was captured in a study of OX40 agonist ivuxolimab in advanced cancers. Study-wide findings and caveats: More expanded clones were seen, on average, in CD8+ T cells than in CD4+.

The repertoire was sequenced with immunoSEQ multiplex PCR; TCRdb's copy has only in-frame clones and lacks some. This repertoire shows under 75,000 clones, 91% found once; its top ten account for more than 14%. As regards this clone: What it binds is unknown.

Deletions cut 4 bases from V and 2 bases from J, with 18 bases between. The CDR3 is 16 amino acids. CDR1 and CDR2 (germline): MNHEY, SMNVEV (reference sequence). Sequencing used CD4+ or CD8+ T cells sorted from blood, obtained in a trial of the OX40 agonist ivuxolimab. V is TRBV27 and J is TRBJ2-7; D is possibly TRBD2 (6 bases). This receptor was identified in an adult with an advanced solid tumor such as melanoma, head and neck, liver or kidney cancer. The CDR3 protein is CASSSPLADYPYEQYF. Written as DNA, the CDR3 is TGTGCCAGCAGTTCTCCATTAGCGGACTATCCCTACGAGCAGTACTTC.